The 12 T cell receptor beta chains presented below share a single source sample, sequenced in a study of T cell responses to AZD1222 COVID-19 vaccine. Method: immunoSEQ multiplex PCR; TCRdb's copy keeps in-frame clones and lacks some. The sample shows 100,000 to 150,000 clones, 75% to 90% of them seen only once. The sequences come from peripheral blood, collected on day 0 of MenACWY control vaccination. All receptors derive from an adult in good health.

The rearrangement uses TRBV5-1 and TRBJ2-7; TRBD2 matches 7 bases. Germline values: CDR1 SGHRS, CDR2 YFSETQ. CDR3 length equals 15 residues. V lost 2 bases and J lost 5; bases outside the gene matches: 10. The CDR3 region is CASSFLTGRSDEQYF. The DNA of the CDR3 is TGCGCCAGCAGCTTTTTGACCGGGAGGTCGGACGAGCAGTACTTC.

The chain combines TRBV19 with TRBJ2-1; 10 bases agree with TRBD2. The CDR3 runs to 19 residues. The V gene end was trimmed by 3 bases and the J gene end by 5 bases; junction bases not matched to a gene: 16. CDR1 is LNHDA and CDR2 is SQIVND in the germline V gene (reference sequence). The CDR3 region has the DNA TGTGCCAGTAGTATCTACATCACCGAACCGGGACTAGCGAACAATGAGCAGTTCTTC. Its protein is CASSIYITEPGLANNEQFF.

This chain links TRBV28 with TRBJ1-1, with 9 positions matching TRBD1. The CDR3 totals 17 residues. The J segment lost 3 bases and the V segment lost 5 bases, leaving 13 bases of the junction unmatched. Germline CDR1 MDHEN, CDR2 SYDVKM. The CDR3 DNA follows: TGTGCCAGCAGTACGACCGGACAGGGGTACCGGGACACTGAAGCTTTCTTT. It translates to CASSTTGQGYRDTEAFF.

This clone was seen a few times. The chain recombines TRBV27 with TRBJ1-1, with a tentative D call TRBD1 (6 bases). From germline, CDR1 is MNHEY and CDR2 SMNVEV (reference sequence). The ends were cut back, 7 bases at V and 5 bases at J, with 20 bases in the middle. This CDR3 is 15 amino acids long. The CDR3 DNA follows: TGTGCCAGCACGAGAGGGGGGGGATCTCGGACTGAAGCTTTCTTT. This encodes CASTRGGGSRTEAFF.

The chain is built from TRBV4-1 and TRBJ1-1; tentatively, D is TRBD1 (6 bases). From germline, CDR1 is MGHRA and CDR2 YSYEKL. Trimming took 1 base from V and 2 from J, leaving 8 bases between them. CDR3 length: 14 amino acids. CDR3 sequence reads: CASSQGTENTEAFF. The CDR3 DNA reads TGCGCCAGCAGCCAAGGGACAGAAAACACTGAAGCTTTCTTT.

The V gene is TRBV5-4, the J gene TRBJ2-7; the D is unclear. This CDR3 is 12 amino acids long. Germline values: CDR1 SGHNT, CDR2 YYREEE (reference sequence). The V gene lost 1 base and the J gene lost 5 bases, with 7 bases spanning the gap. This chain's CDR3 is CASSLLSNEQYF. CDR3 DNA sequence: TGTGCCAGCAGCTTGTTATCTAACGAGCAGTACTTC. Full variable domain (missing parts from reference TRBV5-4 and TRBJ2-7): ETGVTQSPTHLIKTRGQQVTLRCSSQSGHNTVSWYQQALGQGPQFIFQYYREEENGRGNFPPRFSGLQFPNYSSELNVNALELDDSALYLCASSLLSNEQYFGPGTRLTVT.

This clone was seen only once. This chain uses TRBV6-5 with TRBJ1-4; D is unclear. Germline V gene data show CDR1 as MNHEY and CDR2 as SVGAGI. Trimming cost V 8 bases and J 0 bases, with 13 bases left between them. This CDR3 spans 15 amino acids. The CDR3 region is CASGRTVATNEKLFF. CDR3 sequence (DNA): TGTGCCAGCGGGCGGACGGTTGCAACTAATGAAAAACTGTTTTTT.

The chain links TRBV14 to TRBJ2-1, with D unresolved. The CDR3 spans 14 residues. The germline V gene has CDR1 SGHDN and CDR2 FVKESK. Trimming took 0 bases from V and 10 from J, leaving 13 bases between them. The CDR3 loop reads CASSQDRGRSEQFF. In nucleotides, the CDR3 is TGTGCCAGCAGCCAAGATCGTGGGCGTTCCGAGCAGTTCTTC.

This clone occurred once. V gene TRBV19 combines with J gene TRBJ2-2; D not certain. Trimming removed 6 bases at V and 7 bases at J, with 12 bases between. The CDR3 extends over 13 amino acids. Germline CDR1 and CDR2: LNHDA and SQIVND (reference sequence). CDR3 sequence (DNA): TGTGCCAGTAGAGAAGAGTTGCTCGGGGAGCTGTTTTTT. Translating gives CASREELLGELFF.

The gene calls are TRBV5-5 and TRBJ1-1; unclear D gene. Trimming removed 2 bases at V and 2 bases at J, with 7 bases between. This CDR3 is built from 13 residues. From germline, CDR1 is SGHKS and CDR2 YYEKEE (reference sequence). The CDR3 nucleotides read TGTGCCAGCAGCTTTGGTTTCAACACTGAAGCTTTCTTT. It translates to CASSFGFNTEAFF.

This clone was recorded only once. CDR3 region: CASSPGNEQYF. CDR3 coding DNA: TGTGCCAGCAGCCCTGGTAACGAGCAGTACTTC. This chain connects TRBV3-1 (or the pseudogene TRBV3-2) to TRBJ2-7; D is unclear. Germline V gives CDR1 LGHDT, CDR2 YNNKEL (reference sequence). The CDR3 consists of 11 residues. The V gene lost 4 bases and the J gene lost 5 bases, with 6 bases spanning the gap.

The rearrangement joins TRBV24-1 to TRBJ1-5, with 10 bases identical to TRBD1. The V and J ends lost 7 bases and 5 bases, in that order; junction bases with no gene match: 7. This CDR3 contains 15 residues. Looked up from germline, CDR1 is KGHDR and CDR2 is SFDVKD. The CDR3 protein is CATSPGQGPHQPQHF. The CDR3 DNA follows: TGTGCCACCAGCCCGGGACAGGGGCCCCATCAGCCCCAGCATTTT.